Presented here are 26 T cell receptor beta chains from one specimen sequenced in a study of PD-L1 blockade in urothelial cancer. Time point specified: pretreatment peripheral blood. The protocol was immunoSEQ multiplex PCR, while the TCRdb copy is restricted to in-frame clones and leaves out a portion. Here the sample spans tens of thousands of clones, approximately 87% being singletons. Here the sequenced sample was PBMCs, taken around atezolizumab (anti-PD-L1) treatment. The source of these receptors is a man aged 55 to 70 with urothelial cancer.

This chain uses TRBV19 with TRBJ1-4; 7 nucleotides match TRBD1. Germline V gene lookup returns CDR1 LNHDA and CDR2 SQIVND (reference sequence). The CDR3 spans 16 residues. Trimming removed 4 bases from V and 0 bases from J; junction bases left unmatched: 5. CDR3 region: CASSRRTGATNEKLFF. The CDR3 DNA reads TGTGCCAGTAGTAGGCGGACAGGAGCAACTAATGAAAAACTGTTTTTT.

This chain joins TRBV7-3 and TRBJ1-1; D possibly corresponds to TRBD1 (6 bases). CDR3 length: 13 amino acids. V was clipped by 3 bases and J by 4 bases, with 9 bases between them. CDR1 is SGHTA, CDR2 FQGTGA, per germline. In nucleotides, the CDR3 is TGTGCCAGCAGCTTCACAGGGATCACTGAAGCTTTCTTT. Amino acid sequence: CASSFTGITEAFF.

A few counts support this clone. CDR3 nucleotides: TGTGCCAGCAGTGAACACGGGGTTGGCTACACCTTC. It translates to CASSEHGVGYTF. This sequence joins TRBV2 and TRBJ1-2; D uncertain. V was trimmed by 2 bases and J by 7 bases, leaving 8 bases between them. Germline V gene lookup returns CDR1 SNHLY and CDR2 FYNNEI. The CDR3 sequence is 12 residues long.

The chain couples TRBV15 to TRBJ2-5; D is uncertain. The CDR3 is made up of 17 amino acids. V lost 0 bases, J lost 0 bases, and 14 bases lay in between. From germline, CDR1 is LNHNV and CDR2 YYDKDF (reference sequence). The CDR3 DNA is TGTGCCACCAGCAGAGATCGGTCCTTGGGCCACCAAGAGACCCAGTACTTC. This codes for CATSRDRSLGHQETQYF. The full variable domain, its missing parts supplied by reference TRBV15 and TRBJ2-5, is DAMVIQNPRYQVTQFGKPVTLSCSQTLNHNVMYWYQQKSSQAPKLLFHYYDKDFNNEADTPDNFQSRRPNTSFCFLDIRSPGLGDTAMYLCATSRDRSLGHQETQYFGPGTRLLVL.

V usage is TRBV5-1 and J usage is TRBJ1-1; D is uncertain. Germline V gene data show CDR1 as SGHRS and CDR2 as YFSETQ. The CDR3 length is 14 residues. V was shortened by 1 base and J by 5 bases, with 12 bases between the two germline ends. In DNA form, the CDR3 reads TGCGCCAGCAGCTTGAACCGGGGTGGTACTGAAGCTTTCTTT. Residues: CASSLNRGGTEAFF.

The chain links TRBV7-3 to TRBJ2-1; 10 positions agree with TRBD2. This CDR3 contains 16 residues. V lost 2 bases, J lost 7 bases, and 8 bases stayed unmatched. CDR1 and CDR2 from the germline V gene are SGHTA and FQGTGA. Written as DNA, the CDR3 is TGTGCCAGCAGCTTATGGGAGCGGGAGGGCCAGAATGAGCAGTTCTTC. It codes for CASSLWEREGQNEQFF.

V usage is TRBV14 and J usage is TRBJ2-1, with 9 bases matching TRBD2. With V trimmed by 4 bases and J by 4 bases, 8 bases remained unmatched. Germline V gene sequence: CDR1 SGHDN, CDR2 FVKESK. The CDR3 totals 16 residues. DNA for the CDR3: TGTGCCAGCAGCCCAGGGCGGGGGGGCTTATACAATGAGCAGTTCTTC. This codes for CASSPGRGGLYNEQFF.

The rearrangement joins TRBV9 to TRBJ2-1; the D is unclear. The germline V gene has CDR1 SGDLS and CDR2 YYNGEE. The CDR3 contains 12 residues. Trimming took off 4 bases at V and 3 bases at J, with 5 bases between the two ends. CDR3 coding DNA: TGTGCCAGCAGCCCAAACTACAATGAGCAGTTCTTC. Protein product: CASSPNYNEQFF. The full variable domain, rest sourced from reference TRBV9 and TRBJ2-1, is DSGVTQTPKHLITATGQRVTLRCSPRSGDLSVYWYQQSLDQGLQFLIQYYNGEERAKGNILERFSAQQFPDLHSELNLSSLELGDSALYFCASSPNYNEQFFGPGTRLTVL.

Of note for this clone: An end of the junction differs from the germline gene, which may be a read error. This rearrangement joins TRBV6-6 to TRBJ2-1; 9 bases align to TRBD2. There are 13 residues in the CDR3. The germline CDR1 and CDR2 sequences are MNHNY and SVGAGI (reference sequence). The DNA for the CDR3 is TGTGCCGGCAGTCCGGGGACTAGCTTAGGGCAGTTCTTC. It specifies CAGSPGTSLGQFF.

The chain has TRBV6-5 and TRBJ2-7; 7 bases are a match to TRBD1. The CDR3 is 12 residues long. The germline gives CDR1 MNHEY, CDR2 SVGAGI. Trimming cost V 8 bases and J 4 bases; bases outside gene matches: 5. The CDR3 loop is CASSGGGYEQYF. The CDR3 DNA reads TGTGCCAGCTCAGGGGGTGGGTACGAGCAGTACTTC.

The CDR3 region is CASSIGVGSSYEQYF. The DNA of the CDR3 is TGTGCCAGTAGTATAGGCGTCGGGAGCTCCTACGAGCAGTACTTC. The chain uses TRBV19 and TRBJ2-7; D possibly corresponds to TRBD2 (6 bases). The germline V gene encodes CDR1 LNHDA and CDR2 SQIVND (reference sequence). The CDR3 sequence is 15 residues long. The V end lost 1 base, the J end lost 0 bases, and 10 bases lay between the germline ends.

V is TRBV7-9 and J is TRBJ1-2; 8 positions agree with TRBD1. The germline V gene has CDR1 SEHNR and CDR2 FQNEAQ (reference sequence). V shed 3 bases, J shed 6 bases, and the junction held 9 bases outside the gene matches. CDR3 length: 15 amino acids. The CDR3 DNA is TGTGCCAGCAGCTTGATTGCCGGGACAGGTCATGGCTACACCTTC. Its protein is CASSLIAGTGHGYTF.

The J gene is TRBJ2-1, the V gene TRBV6-6, with 10 bases fitting TRBD1. With V trimmed by 5 bases and J by 10 bases, 8 bases remained unmatched. In germline, CDR1 is MNHNY, CDR2 SVGAGI (reference sequence). The CDR3 covers 14 residues. Here the CDR3 reads CASSAWDRGGEQFF. The CDR3 nucleotides are TGTGCCAGCAGTGCTTGGGACAGGGGAGGCGAGCAGTTCTTC.

CDR3 nucleotides: TGTGCCAGCAGCGCCGGGACAGTTTACGAGCAGTACTTC. Translated: CASSAGTVYEQYF. This rearrangement joins TRBV5-5 to TRBJ2-7, with TRBD1 matching over 7 bases. CDR3 length: 13 amino acids. The V and J ends lost 4 bases and 4 bases, in that order; junction bases with no gene match: 5. Germline assignment: CDR1 SGHKS and CDR2 YYEKEE (reference sequence).

The chain employs TRBV6-5 and TRBJ1-1, with TRBD1 as a possible D gene (6 bases). With 6 bases removed from V and 4 bases from J, the gap between germline ends came to 18 bases. Germline V gene sequence: CDR1 MNHEY, CDR2 SVGAGI. The CDR3 length is 15 residues. Here the CDR3 DNA reads TGTGCCAGCAGCCCTCGCAGGGGCCGCGGCACTGAAGCTTTCTTT. Its protein is CASSPRRGRGTEAFF.

In its sample, this clone was seen a few times. The genes are TRBV11-2 and TRBJ2-7; weak D call: TRBD1 (6 bases). The germline CDR1 and CDR2 sequences are SGHAT and FQNNGV. There are 15 residues in the CDR3. Trimming removed 2 bases from V and 2 bases from J, with 13 bases in between. CDR3 region: CASSLYPGAAYEQYF. The DNA for the CDR3 is TGTGCCAGCAGCTTATATCCAGGGGCAGCCTACGAGCAGTACTTC. Combining the CDR3 with reference TRBV11-2 and TRBJ2-7 gives the whole variable domain EAGVAQSPRYKIIEKRQSVAFWCNPISGHATLYWYQQILGQGPKLLIQFQNNGVVDDSQLPKDRFSAERLKGVDSTLKIQPAKLEDSAVYLCASSLYPGAAYEQYFGPGTRLTVT.

The sample holds one count of this clone. CDR3 residues: CASSPGDSSYGYTF. In DNA form, the CDR3 reads TGTGCCAGCTCACCGGGGGACTCCAGCTATGGCTACACCTTC. This chain links TRBV18 with TRBJ1-2; TRBD1 is a possible D gene (5 bases). The CDR3 covers 14 residues. CDR1 KGHSH and CDR2 LQKENI come from the germline V gene. The V gene lost 3 bases and the J gene lost 4 bases, with 12 bases spanning the gap.

The chain links TRBV19 to TRBJ1-6; TRBD1 aligns across 10 bases. The V segment lost 5 bases and the J segment 0 bases; nucleotides outside the gene matches: 7. The CDR3 spans 18 residues. CDR1 is LNHDA and CDR2 is SQIVND in the germline V gene (reference sequence). The CDR3 coding sequence is TGTGCCAGTAGTTTAACCGGGACAGGGGACTCCTATAATTCACCCCTCCACTTT. Its protein is CASSLTGTGDSYNSPLHF.

The V call is TRBV29-1, the J call TRBJ2-3; 8 positions match TRBD2. J lost 2 bases, V lost 7 bases, and 8 bases had no gene match. The CDR3 contains 14 residues. Germline V gives CDR1 SQVTM, CDR2 ANQGSEA. Here the CDR3 DNA reads TGCAGCGCGGCGGGGGGCAGGGCCACAGATACGCAGTATTTT. Translation gives CSAAGGRATDTQYF.

The chain employs TRBV6-5 and TRBJ2-5; D may be TRBD2 (5 bases). Germline lookup yields CDR1 MNHEY and CDR2 SVGAGI. Trimming took off 6 bases at V and 7 bases at J, with 18 bases between the two ends. This CDR3 comprises 14 residues. Here the CDR3 DNA reads TGTGCCAGCAGCGCCGCGGGTGTGATGGGGACCCAGTACTTC. It encodes CASSAAGVMGTQYF.

V gene TRBV4-1 combines with J gene TRBJ1-2, with 10 bases fitting TRBD1. V dropped 2 bases and J dropped 9; count of bases not matched to a gene: 9. Per the germline V gene, CDR1 is MGHRA and CDR2 is YSYEKL. This CDR3 region has 15 residues. This CDR3 reads CASSQLGTGEKSYTF. CDR3 nucleotide sequence: TGCGCCAGCAGCCAACTCGGGACAGGGGAAAAGAGCTACACCTTC.

This clone was observed a single time. The chain combines TRBV4-1 with TRBJ2-1; D not certain. CDR1 and CDR2 (germline): MGHRA, YSYEKL. Trimming removed 2 bases from V and 0 bases from J, with 8 bases in between. The CDR3 is made up of 15 amino acids. The CDR3 reads CASSQQVDSYNEQFF. The CDR3 region has the DNA TGCGCCAGCAGCCAACAGGTGGACTCCTACAATGAGCAGTTCTTC.

The sample holds a few counts of this clone. The chain uses TRBV6-1 and TRBJ1-6; D remains unclear. In germline, CDR1 is MNHNS, CDR2 SASEGT. CDR3 length equals 14 residues. The germline V and J ends were trimmed by 1 base and 6 bases, with 7 bases remaining between them. The CDR3 protein is CASSEDRANSPLHF. The DNA for the CDR3 is TGTGCCAGCAGTGAAGACAGAGCTAATTCACCCCTCCACTTT.

This clone was picked up a small number of times. The V and J genes are TRBV30 and TRBJ1-1, with no clear D. Trimming removed 1 base at V and 6 bases at J, with 18 bases between. Germline CDR1 reads GTSNPN; CDR2 reads SVGIG (reference sequence). This CDR3 spans 15 amino acids. In DNA form, the CDR3 reads TGTGCCTGGAGTGCGGGTTGGGGAGGGTCCGCTGAAGCTTTCTTT. This gives the protein CAWSAGWGGSAEAFF.

V usage is TRBV4-2 and J usage is TRBJ1-4; D is unresolved. The CDR3 covers 16 residues. Germline V gene sequence: CDR1 LGHNA, CDR2 YNFKEQ. V lost 2 bases, J lost 5 bases, and 15 bases lay in between. The CDR3 DNA is TGTGCCAGCAGCCAAATCCGACTAGCGGGAAATGAAAAACTGTTTTTT. This codes for CASSQIRLAGNEKLFF.

This sequence joins TRBV30 and TRBJ2-5; unclear D gene. The CDR3 loop spans 11 amino acids. Germline V CDR1 and CDR2: GTSNPN, SVGIG (reference sequence). Trimming stripped 4 bases from V and 5 bases from J, with 8 bases between. The CDR3 coding sequence is TGTGCCTGGATGACAAGCGAGACCCAGTACTTC. This codes for CAWMTSETQYF.